The entry below describes one TCR beta chain. Its antigen is still unknown. The germline gene is not matched at one end of the junction; a read error may be the cause. The data stem from a study of CD8+ T cells in alopecia areata. RNA was extracted and reverse transcribed into cDNA as the sequencing template. The table came from immunoSEQ multiplex PCR; TCRdb's copy has only in-frame clones and leaves some out. Counted here are some 130,000 clones, 53% occurring once; the ten biggest clones make up 0.45% to 0.5%. General study findings and limits: Scalp clonality and expanded CD8+ clones among the top 100 showed significant decreases with tofacitinib.

As for treatment: oral pan-JAK inhibitor, 5-10 mg twice daily. Researchers gathered lesional scalp punch biopsies and peripheral blood from patients with alopecia areata. CDR1 is GTSNPN and CDR2 is SVGIG in the germline V gene (reference sequence). This CDR3 comprises 13 residues. This clonotype was obtained from a human donor with alopecia areata. V and J are TRBV30 and TRBJ2-7; TRBD1 agrees at 8 bases. The source was CD4+ T cells sorted from blood, collected at week 4, from a patient treated with tofacitinib. DNA of the CDR3: TGTGCCTGGAGTACCAGAAGACAGGGGAGGCCGGGCTTC. This gives the protein CAWSTRRQGRPGF.